Below are 11 T cell receptor beta chains sequenced from a single sample in a study of OX40 agonist ivuxolimab in advanced cancers. The data were produced by immunoSEQ multiplex PCR, yet TCRdb's version contains in-frame clones alone and is incomplete. Here the sample spans some 74,000 clones, around 80% being singletons. Sample: CD4+ or CD8+ T cells sorted from blood, taken in a trial of the OX40 agonist ivuxolimab. The receptors were sampled from an adult with an advanced solid tumor such as melanoma, head and neck, liver or kidney cancer.

The chain links TRBV4-1 to TRBJ2-7; D gene unclear. V lost 5 bases, J lost 0 bases, and 11 bases lay in between. The CDR3 is 14 amino acids. CDR1 is MGHRA and CDR2 is YSYEKL in the germline V gene. CDR3 nucleotide sequence: TGCGCCAGCAGCACCGGAGAAGGCTCCTACGAGCAGTACTTC. It yields the protein CASSTGEGSYEQYF.

The chain combines TRBV27 with TRBJ1-4, with 9 bases identical to TRBD1. The trim removed 5 bases at V and 16 bases at J, leaving 11 bases unmatched. Germline assignment: CDR1 MNHEY and CDR2 SMNVEV (reference sequence). The CDR3 sequence is 13 residues long. The CDR3 DNA sequence: TGTGCCAGCAGTAGCTCCGGGACAGGGAATAGGTTTTTT. Its translation is CASSSSGTGNRFF.

The chain combines TRBV19 with TRBJ1-6, with D tentatively TRBD1 (5 bases). The ends were cut back, 2 bases at V and 11 bases at J, with 16 bases in the middle. The germline V gene has CDR1 LNHDA and CDR2 SQIVND (reference sequence). The CDR3 length is 15 residues. The CDR3 is CASSIQFRVLAPLHF. The CDR3 DNA is TGTGCCAGTAGTATACAATTCAGGGTGTTGGCACCCCTCCACTTT.

This chain joins TRBV5-1 and TRBJ2-1, with D uncertain. Germline V lookup: CDR1 SGHRS, CDR2 YFSETQ. This CDR3 contains 15 residues. V lost 3 bases to trimming and J lost 9 bases, with 19 bases between them. The CDR3 sequence is CASSYDGLQRGEQFF. In DNA form, the CDR3 reads TGCGCCAGCAGCTACGATGGCCTTCAGAGAGGTGAGCAGTTCTTC. Full variable domain (missing parts from reference TRBV5-1 and TRBJ2-1): KAGVTQTPRYLIKTRGQQVTLSCSPISGHRSVSWYQQTPGQGLQFLFEYFSETQRNKGNFPGRFSGRQFSNSRSEMNVSTLELGDSALYLCASSYDGLQRGEQFFGPGTRLTVL.

This clone appeared a single time. This chain links TRBV2 with TRBJ2-7; weak D call: TRBD2 (6 bases). V was cut by 6 bases and J by 3 bases, with 15 bases left in between. This CDR3 contains 14 residues. Germline V gives CDR1 SNHLY, CDR2 FYNNEI. The CDR3 coding sequence is TGTGCCAGCAGGCGACTAGTGCCTGACTACGAGCAGTACTTC. Protein product: CASRRLVPDYEQYF.

On this clone: Since a much larger clone is just one base distant, this may be a read error. The CDR3 reads CAGSPGQTINYGYTF. The CDR3 nucleotides read TGTGCCGGCAGCCCGGGACAGACGATTAACTATGGCTACACCTTC. This chain links TRBV6-5 with TRBJ1-2; TRBD1 aligns across 7 bases. Germline lookup yields CDR1 MNHEY and CDR2 SVGAGI. The CDR3 sequence is 15 residues long.

This chain connects TRBV6-5 to TRBJ2-5; D might be TRBD2 (5 bases). V was clipped by 5 bases and J by 3 bases, with 10 bases between them. CDR1 and CDR2 from the germline V gene are MNHEY and SVGAGI. The CDR3 totals 13 residues. The CDR3 sequence is CASSSFGEETQYF. In DNA, the CDR3 is TGTGCCAGCAGTAGCTTCGGGGAAGAGACCCAGTACTTC.

The rearrangement joins TRBV19 to TRBJ2-7; 7 bases are shared with TRBD1. Germline-derived CDR1 and CDR2 are LNHDA and SQIVND (reference sequence). CDR3 length: 13 amino acids. The V segment lost 10 bases and the J segment 4 bases; nucleotides outside the gene matches: 10. CDR3 sequence reads: CATSGQQRYEQYF. CDR3 DNA: TGTGCCACCTCGGGACAGCAAAGATACGAGCAGTACTTC.

The chain is built from TRBV28 and TRBJ2-5; D perhaps matches TRBD1 (5 bases). This CDR3 is 14 amino acids long. Trimming took off 3 bases at V and 1 base at J, with 9 bases between the two ends. The germline CDR1 and CDR2 sequences are MDHEN and SYDVKM. The CDR3 spells CASSFPGLQETQYF. The CDR3 region has the DNA TGTGCCAGCAGTTTCCCAGGGCTCCAAGAGACCCAGTACTTC.

The CDR3 bases are TGCGCCAGCAGCCCGGCTAATGAGTTGCAGTATTTT. Its translation is CASSPANELQYF. V and J are TRBV5-1 and TRBJ2-3, with D hard to call. The CDR3 extends over 12 amino acids. CDR1 and CDR2 (germline): SGHRS, YFSETQ. V was trimmed by 4 bases and J by 11 bases, leaving 14 bases between them. The full variable domain, completed using reference TRBV5-1 and TRBJ2-3, is KAGVTQTPRYLIKTRGQQVTLSCSPISGHRSVSWYQQTPGQGLQFLFEYFSETQRNKGNFPGRFSGRQFSNSRSEMNVSTLELGDSALYLCASSPANELQYFGPGTRLTVL.

V gene TRBV6-5 combines with J gene TRBJ2-2; TRBD1 aligns across 9 bases. With 6 bases clipped from V and 5 bases from J, the junction kept 7 bases outside the gene matches. Germline V lookup: CDR1 MNHEY, CDR2 SVGAGI. The CDR3 is 15 amino acids. CDR3 nucleotides: TGTGCCAGCAGGACTCCGGGACAGGGAACCGGGGAGCTGTTTTTT. Protein sequence: CASRTPGQGTGELFF.